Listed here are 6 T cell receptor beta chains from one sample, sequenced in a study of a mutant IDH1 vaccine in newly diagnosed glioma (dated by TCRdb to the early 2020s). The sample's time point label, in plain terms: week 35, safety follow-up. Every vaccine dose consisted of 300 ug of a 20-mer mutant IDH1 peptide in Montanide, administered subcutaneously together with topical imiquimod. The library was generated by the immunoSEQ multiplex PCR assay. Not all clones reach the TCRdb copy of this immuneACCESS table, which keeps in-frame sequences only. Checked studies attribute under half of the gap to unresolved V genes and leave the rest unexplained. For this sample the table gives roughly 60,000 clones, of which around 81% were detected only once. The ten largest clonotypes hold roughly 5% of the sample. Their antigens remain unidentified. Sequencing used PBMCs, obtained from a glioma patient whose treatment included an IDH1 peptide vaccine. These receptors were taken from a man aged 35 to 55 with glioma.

CDR3 sequence (DNA): TGTGCCAGCAGTAGGCCTATGACGACCACTGAAGCTTTCTTT. Residues: CASSRPMTTTEAFF. This chain uses TRBV6-6 with TRBJ1-1; D not certain. The germline CDR1 and CDR2 sequences are MNHNY and SVGAGI (reference sequence). CDR3 size: 14 residues. V lost 5 bases, J lost 4 bases, and 14 bases lay in between.

CDR3 in amino acids: CASKTTGAGQYF. The CDR3 bases are TGTGCCAGCAAGACGACAGGGGCAGGGCAGTACTTC. J is TRBJ2-7 and V is TRBV28, with TRBD1 matching 8 bases. CDR3 size: 12 residues. In germline, CDR1 is MDHEN, CDR2 SYDVKM. With V trimmed by 7 bases and J by 9 bases, 8 bases remained unmatched.

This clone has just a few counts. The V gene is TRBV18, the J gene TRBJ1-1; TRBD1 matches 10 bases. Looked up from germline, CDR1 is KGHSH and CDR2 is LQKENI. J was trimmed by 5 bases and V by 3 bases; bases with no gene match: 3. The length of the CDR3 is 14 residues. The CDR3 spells CASSPTGGRTEAFF. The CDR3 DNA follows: TGTGCCAGCTCACCGACAGGGGGCCGGACTGAAGCTTTCTTT.

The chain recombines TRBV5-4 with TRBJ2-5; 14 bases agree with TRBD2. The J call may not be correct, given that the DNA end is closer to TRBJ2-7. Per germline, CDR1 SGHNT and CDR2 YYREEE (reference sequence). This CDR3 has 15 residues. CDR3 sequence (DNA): TGTGCCAGCAGCCCCAGACTAGCGGGGGGGCACGAGCAGTACTTC. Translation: CASSPRLAGGHEQYF.

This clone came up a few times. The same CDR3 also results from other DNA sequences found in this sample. The CDR3 region has the DNA TGTGCCAGCAGCCGTGGGACAGCCTACGAGCAGTACTTC. Residues: CASSRGTAYEQYF. The chain employs TRBV6-6 and TRBJ2-7; 7 positions agree with TRBD1. Per germline, CDR1 MNHNY and CDR2 SVGAGI (reference sequence). CDR3 length equals 13 residues. Trimming cost V 6 bases and J 2 bases; bases outside gene matches: 4.

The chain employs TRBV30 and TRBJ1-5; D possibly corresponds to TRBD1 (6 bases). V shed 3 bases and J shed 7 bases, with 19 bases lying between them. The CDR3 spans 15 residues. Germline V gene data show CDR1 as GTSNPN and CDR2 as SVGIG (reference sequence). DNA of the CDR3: TGTGCCTGGAGCCGGGGGGACACCAGGAACCAGCCCCAGCATTTT. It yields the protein CAWSRGDTRNQPQHF.